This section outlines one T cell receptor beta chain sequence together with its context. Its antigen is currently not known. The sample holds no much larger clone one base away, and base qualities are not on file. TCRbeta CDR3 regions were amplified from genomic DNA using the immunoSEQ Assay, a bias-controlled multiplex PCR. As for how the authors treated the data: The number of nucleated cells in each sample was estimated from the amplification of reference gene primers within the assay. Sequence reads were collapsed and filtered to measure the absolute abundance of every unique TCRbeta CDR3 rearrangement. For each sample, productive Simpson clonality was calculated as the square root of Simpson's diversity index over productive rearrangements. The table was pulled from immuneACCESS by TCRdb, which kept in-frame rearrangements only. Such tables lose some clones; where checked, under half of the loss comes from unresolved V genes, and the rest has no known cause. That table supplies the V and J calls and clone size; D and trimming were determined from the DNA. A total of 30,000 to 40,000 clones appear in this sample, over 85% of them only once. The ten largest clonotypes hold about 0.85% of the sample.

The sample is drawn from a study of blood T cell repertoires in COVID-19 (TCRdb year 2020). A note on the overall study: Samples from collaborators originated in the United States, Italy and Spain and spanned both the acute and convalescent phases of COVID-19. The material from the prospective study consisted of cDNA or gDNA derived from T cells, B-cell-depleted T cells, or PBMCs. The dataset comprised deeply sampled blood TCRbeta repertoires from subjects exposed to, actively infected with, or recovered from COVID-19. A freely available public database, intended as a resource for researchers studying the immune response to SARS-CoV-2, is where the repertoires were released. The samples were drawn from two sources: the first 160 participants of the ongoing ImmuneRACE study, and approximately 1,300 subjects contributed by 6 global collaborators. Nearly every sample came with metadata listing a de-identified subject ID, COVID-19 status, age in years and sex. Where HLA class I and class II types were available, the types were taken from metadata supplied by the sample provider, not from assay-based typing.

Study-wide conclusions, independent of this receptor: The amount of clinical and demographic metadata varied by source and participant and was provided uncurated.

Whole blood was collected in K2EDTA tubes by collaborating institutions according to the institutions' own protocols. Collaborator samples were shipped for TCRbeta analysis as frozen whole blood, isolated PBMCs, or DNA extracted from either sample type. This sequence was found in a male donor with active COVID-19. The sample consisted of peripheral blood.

This receptor carries the CDR3 CSVIQGATEAFF. The nucleotides read TGCAGCGTGATACAGGGGGCGACTGAAGCTTTCTTT. The chain uses TRBV29-1 and TRBJ1-1, and 9 bases in between align with TRBD1. Inclusive of the bounding cysteine and phenylalanine, the CDR3 is 12 residues long. Kept here is only the CDR3 DNA, which spans 36 bases and is read in frame from base 1. Reading the germline V gene gives CDR1 SQVTM and CDR2 ANQGSEA. V loses 6 bases at its end and J loses 5 bases; junction bases beyond the gene matches: 4.